This T cell receptor beta chain was retrieved from a study of blood T cell repertoires in COVID-19. CDR3 length: 15 amino acids. Germline loops: CDR1 SGDLS, CDR2 YYNGEE. With 2 bases removed from V and 5 bases from J, the gap between germline ends came to 14 bases. Generated by immunoSEQ multiplex PCR, the TCRdb table keeps only in-frame clones and is missing some. The sample includes tens of thousands of clones, about 90% of them seen just once. Sequenced material: peripheral blood. This clonotype originated in a woman in her sixties or seventies with acute or convalescent COVID-19. The V call is TRBV9, the J call TRBJ2-1; TRBD1 might be the D (7 bases). In DNA form, the CDR3 reads TGTGCCAGCAGCGTCGGAGGGACAGCTAACAATGAGCAGTTCTTC. As protein: CASSVGGTANNEQFF.